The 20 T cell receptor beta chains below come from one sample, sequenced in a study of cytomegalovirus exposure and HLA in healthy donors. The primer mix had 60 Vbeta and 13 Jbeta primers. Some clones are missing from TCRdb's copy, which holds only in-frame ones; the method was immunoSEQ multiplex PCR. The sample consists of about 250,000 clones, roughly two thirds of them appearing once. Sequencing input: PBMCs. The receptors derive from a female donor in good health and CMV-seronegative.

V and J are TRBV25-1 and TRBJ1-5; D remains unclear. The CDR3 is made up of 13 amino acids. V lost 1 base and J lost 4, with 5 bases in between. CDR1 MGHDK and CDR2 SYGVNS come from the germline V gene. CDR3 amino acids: CASSELTNQPQHF. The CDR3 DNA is TGTGCCAGCAGTGAATTGACAAATCAGCCCCAGCATTTT. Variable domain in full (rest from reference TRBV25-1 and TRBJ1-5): EADIYQTPRYLVIGTGKKITLECSQTMGHDKMYWYQQDPGMELHLIHYSYGVNSTEKGDLSSESTVSRIRTEHFPLTLESARPSHTSQYLCASSELTNQPQHFGDGTRLSIL.

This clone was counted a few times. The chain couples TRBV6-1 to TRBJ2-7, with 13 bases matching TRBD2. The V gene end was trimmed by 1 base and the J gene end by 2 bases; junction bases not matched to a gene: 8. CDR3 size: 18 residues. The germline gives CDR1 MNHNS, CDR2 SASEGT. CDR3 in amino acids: CASSEGLHGTSGAYEQYF. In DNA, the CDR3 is TGTGCCAGCAGTGAAGGACTACATGGGACTAGCGGGGCCTACGAGCAGTACTTC.

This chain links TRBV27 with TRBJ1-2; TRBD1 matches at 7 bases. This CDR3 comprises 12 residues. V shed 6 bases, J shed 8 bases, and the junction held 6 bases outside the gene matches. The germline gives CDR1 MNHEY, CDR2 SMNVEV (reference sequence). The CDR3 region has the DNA TGTGCCAGCAGCCCGACAGGGTCCGGCTACACCTTC. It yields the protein CASSPTGSGYTF.

DNA of the CDR3: TGTGCCAGCAGCCCTCCGGGACAGGGTATGAACACTGAAGCTTTCTTT. As protein: CASSPPGQGMNTEAFF. This sequence joins TRBV5-4 and TRBJ1-1, with 9 positions matching TRBD1. CDR3 size: 16 residues. Per germline, CDR1 SGHNT and CDR2 YYREEE (reference sequence). The junction had 7 bases not matched to a gene; V was cut back by 4 bases and J by 0 bases. The complete variable domain, with remaining parts taken from reference TRBV5-4 and TRBJ1-1, reads ETGVTQSPTHLIKTRGQQVTLRCSSQSGHNTVSWYQQALGQGPQFIFQYYREEENGRGNFPPRFSGLQFPNYSSELNVNALELDDSALYLCASSPPGQGMNTEAFFGQGTRLTVV.

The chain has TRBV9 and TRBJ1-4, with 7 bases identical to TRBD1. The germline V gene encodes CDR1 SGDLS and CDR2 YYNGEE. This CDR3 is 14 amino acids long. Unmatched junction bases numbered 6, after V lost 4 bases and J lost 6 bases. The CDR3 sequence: CASSPTGPYEKLFF. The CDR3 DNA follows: TGTGCCAGCAGCCCGACAGGGCCTTATGAAAAACTGTTTTTT.

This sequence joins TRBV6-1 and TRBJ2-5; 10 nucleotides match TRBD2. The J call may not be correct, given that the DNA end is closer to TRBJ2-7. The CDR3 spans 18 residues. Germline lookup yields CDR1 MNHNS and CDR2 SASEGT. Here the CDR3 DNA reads TGTGCCAGCAGTGAAGGGTGGGGGAAAGGACTAGCGGACTACGAGCAGTACTTC. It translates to CASSEGWGKGLADYEQYF.

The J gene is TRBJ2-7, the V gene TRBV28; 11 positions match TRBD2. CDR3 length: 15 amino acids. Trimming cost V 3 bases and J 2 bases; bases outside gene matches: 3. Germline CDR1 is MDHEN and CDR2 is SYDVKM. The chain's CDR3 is CASSFIAGGTYEQYF. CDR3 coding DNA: TGTGCCAGCAGTTTTATAGCGGGAGGGACCTACGAGCAGTACTTC.

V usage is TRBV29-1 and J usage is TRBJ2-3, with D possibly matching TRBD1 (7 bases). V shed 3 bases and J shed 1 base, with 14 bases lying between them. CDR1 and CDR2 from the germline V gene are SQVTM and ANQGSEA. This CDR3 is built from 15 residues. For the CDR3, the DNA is TGCAGCGTTGAGGTGCGGGACAGCGGCACAGATACGCAGTATTTT. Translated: CSVEVRDSGTDTQYF.

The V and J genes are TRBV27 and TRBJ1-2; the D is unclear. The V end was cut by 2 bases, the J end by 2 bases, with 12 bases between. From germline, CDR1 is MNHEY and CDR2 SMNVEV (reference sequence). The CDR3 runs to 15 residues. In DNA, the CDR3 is TGTGCCAGCAGTTTAAGCTGGGCGGGGAACTATGGCTACACCTTC. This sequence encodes CASSLSWAGNYGYTF.

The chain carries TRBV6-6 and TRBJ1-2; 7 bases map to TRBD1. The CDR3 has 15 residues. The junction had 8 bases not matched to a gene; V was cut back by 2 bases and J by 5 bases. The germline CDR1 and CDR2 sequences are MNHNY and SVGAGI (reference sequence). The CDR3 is CASSYRGDSSYGYTF. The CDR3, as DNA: TGTGCCAGCAGTTACCGAGGGGACAGCAGTTATGGCTACACCTTC.

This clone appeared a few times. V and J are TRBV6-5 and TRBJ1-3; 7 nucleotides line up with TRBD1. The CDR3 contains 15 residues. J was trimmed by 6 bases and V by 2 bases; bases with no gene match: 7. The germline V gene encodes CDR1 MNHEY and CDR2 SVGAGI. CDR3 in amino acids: CASSYLRQGKNTIYF. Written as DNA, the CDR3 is TGTGCCAGCAGTTACCTCCGACAGGGAAAAAACACCATATATTTT.

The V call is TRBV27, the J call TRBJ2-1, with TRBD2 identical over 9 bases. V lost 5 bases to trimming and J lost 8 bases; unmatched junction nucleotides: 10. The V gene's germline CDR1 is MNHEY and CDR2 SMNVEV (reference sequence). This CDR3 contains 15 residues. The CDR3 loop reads CASSDLAGSTDEQFF. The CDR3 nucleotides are TGTGCCAGCAGTGATCTAGCGGGATCAACCGATGAGCAGTTCTTC.

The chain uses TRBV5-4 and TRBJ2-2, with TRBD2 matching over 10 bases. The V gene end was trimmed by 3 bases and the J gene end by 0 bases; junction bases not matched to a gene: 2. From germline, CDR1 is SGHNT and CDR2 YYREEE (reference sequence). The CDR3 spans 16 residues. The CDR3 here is CASSSGLAPNTGELFF. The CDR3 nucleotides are TGTGCCAGCAGCTCGGGACTAGCGCCGAACACCGGGGAGCTGTTTTTT.

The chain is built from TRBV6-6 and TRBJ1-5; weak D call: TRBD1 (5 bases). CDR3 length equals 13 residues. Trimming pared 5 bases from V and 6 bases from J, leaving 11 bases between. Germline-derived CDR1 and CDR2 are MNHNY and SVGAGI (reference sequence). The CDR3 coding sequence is TGTGCCAGCAGTAATCAGGGTGGTCAGCCCCAGCATTTT. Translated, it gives CASSNQGGQPQHF.

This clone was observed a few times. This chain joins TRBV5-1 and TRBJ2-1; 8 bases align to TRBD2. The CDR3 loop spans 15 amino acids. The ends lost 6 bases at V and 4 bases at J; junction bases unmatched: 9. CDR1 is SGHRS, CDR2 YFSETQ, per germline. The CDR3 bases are TGCGCCAGCAAGCTCAATAGCGGGATTTACAATGAGCAGTTCTTC. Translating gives CASKLNSGIYNEQFF.

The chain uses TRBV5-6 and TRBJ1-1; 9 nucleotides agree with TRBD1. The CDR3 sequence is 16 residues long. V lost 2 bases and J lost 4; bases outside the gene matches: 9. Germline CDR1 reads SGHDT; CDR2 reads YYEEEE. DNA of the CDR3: TGTGCCAGCAGCTTTCGGGGGGTACAGGGGGCCACTGAAGCTTTCTTT. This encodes CASSFRGVQGATEAFF.

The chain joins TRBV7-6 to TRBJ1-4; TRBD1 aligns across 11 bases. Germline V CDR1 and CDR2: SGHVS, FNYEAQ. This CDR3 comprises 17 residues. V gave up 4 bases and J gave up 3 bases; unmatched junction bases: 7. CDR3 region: CASSSGTGGLANEKLFF. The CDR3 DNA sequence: TGTGCCAGCAGCTCCGGGACAGGGGGTCTAGCTAATGAAAAACTGTTTTTT.

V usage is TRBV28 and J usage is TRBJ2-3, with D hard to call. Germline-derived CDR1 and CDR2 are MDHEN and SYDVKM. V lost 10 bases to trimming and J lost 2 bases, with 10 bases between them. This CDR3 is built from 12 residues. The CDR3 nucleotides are TGTGCCACCCGACAATTCACAGATACGCAGTATTTT. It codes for CATRQFTDTQYF.

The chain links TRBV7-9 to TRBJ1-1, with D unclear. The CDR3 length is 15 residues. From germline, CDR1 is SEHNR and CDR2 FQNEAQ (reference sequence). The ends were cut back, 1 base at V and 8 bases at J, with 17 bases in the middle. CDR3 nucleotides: TGTGCCAGCAGCTTAGGGAAGGACTCTCGGGAGGAAGCTTTCTTT. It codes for CASSLGKDSREEAFF.

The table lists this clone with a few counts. The DNA of the CDR3 is TGTGCCAGCAGGATGGGAGGATCGACAGGGTTTGGTCAGCCCCAGCATTTT. Its translation is CASRMGGSTGFGQPQHF. The chain carries TRBV7-2 and TRBJ1-5; the match to TRBD1 covers 7 bases. The germline CDR1 and CDR2 sequences are SGHTA and FQGNSA. V dropped 6 bases and J dropped 6; count of bases not matched to a gene: 17. The CDR3 has 17 residues.